This T cell receptor beta chain was captured in a study of shared clonotypes between healthy human individuals. The study's findings and limits: On the whole, naive subsets had larger estimated richness than memory subsets had.

Trimming pared 4 bases from V and 5 bases from J, leaving 13 bases between. The germline V gene has CDR1 SGHRS and CDR2 YFSETQ. This CDR3 has 14 amino acids. Comment on this clone: The target antigen is unknown.

TCRdb keeps only in-frame clones here, not all; method: immunoSEQ multiplex PCR. The sample yields 2 million to 3 million clones, approximately 93% seen once. Sample: naive CD4+ T cells from PBMCs. Stated subset: CD45RA+ positively selected. The chain joins TRBV5-1 to TRBJ2-4; D is perhaps TRBD2 (6 bases). The clonotype comes from a young man in good health. Some clones in this sample may be carry-over from other donors' samples. The CDR3 DNA follows: TGCGCCAGCAGCCCGGGGACGGGAGAAAACATTCAGTACTTC. Translating it yields CASSPGTGENIQYF. Combining the CDR3 with reference TRBV5-1 and TRBJ2-4 gives the whole variable domain KAGVTQTPRYLIKTRGQQVTLSCSPISGHRSVSWYQQTPGQGLQFLFEYFSETQRNKGNFPGRFSGRQFSNSRSEMNVSTLELGDSALYLCASSPGTGENIQYFGAGTRLSVL.